This T cell receptor (beta chain) was retrieved from a study of CD8 T cells in acute hepatitis C reinfection. Overall study results and limits: Bulk TCRbeta-only sequencing left public clonotype pairing undetermined.

Time point described: naive CD8 control sorted from an acute-time-point sample. TCRdb's table, derived via immunoSEQ multiplex PCR, lists solely in-frame clones and lacks some. The sample lists 30,000 to 45,000 clones; around 85% were seen once. Concerning this clone: Its target is unknown.

V was cut by 6 bases and J by 7 bases, with 10 bases left in between. The CDR3 consists of 11 residues. Germline values: CDR1 MNHEY, CDR2 SVGAGI. This rearrangement joins TRBV6-5 to TRBJ2-7; D unclear. Sequenced material: naive CD8+ T cells from PBMCs. The clonotype comes from a woman between 18 and 29 years old who spontaneously cleared hepatitis C infection. This chain's CDR3 is CASRSPLEQYF. CDR3 sequence (DNA): TGTGCCAGCAGATCCCCCTTGGAGCAGTACTTC.